This is a list of T cell receptor beta chains from one sample in a study of blood T cell repertoires in COVID-19. Assay used: immunoSEQ multiplex PCR; TCRdb lists only in-frame clones, some missing. The top ten hold about a fifth of the sample, which has about 49,000 clones, approximately 80% seen once. Source material: peripheral blood. The source is a woman older than 75 with COVID-19, enrolled during active disease. The CDR3 runs from the conserved cysteine through the conserved F or W. A D gene is named only where the DNA matches it firmly. For some rows the clone size is stated as once, few or many, or as a class when expanded; others skip it.

clone_size	v_call	d_call	j_call	cdr3_nt	cdr3_aa
few	TRBV10-2	TRBD1	TRBJ1-5	TGCGCCAGCAGGCAGGGGGCTAGGCAGCCCCAGCATTTT	CASRQGARQPQHF
few	TRBV30	.	TRBJ2-2	TGTGCCTGGAGTCTGACGTACCGAGGCACCGGGGAGCTGTTTTTT	CAWSLTYRGTGELFF
.	TRBV27	TRBD1	TRBJ1-5	TGTGCCAGCAGTCCTACCTACGACAGGGAAATCAATCAGCCCCAGCATTTT	CASSPTYDREINQPQHF
few	TRBV2	.	TRBJ2-5	TGTGCCAGCAGTGGAAGAGCCCAGGCCCAGTACTTC	CASSGRAQAQYF
once	TRBV28	TRBD1	TRBJ1-6	TGTGCCAGCAGTAAAACAGGGGCGCCCAATTCACCCCTCCACTTT	CASSKTGAPNSPLHF
.	TRBV6-2/TRBV6-3	.	TRBJ1-2	TGTGCCAGCAGTTACAAGGGGGATTATGGCTACACCTTC	CASSYKGDYGYTF
once	TRBV23-1	TRBD1	TRBJ1-2	TGCGCCAGCAGTCGGACAGGGGAGGTCGGCTACACCTTC	CASSRTGEVGYTF
.	TRBV7-3	TRBD2	TRBJ2-1	TGTGCCAGCAGCTCCCCCGGCAGCGGGAGGGCTTTCTCCTACAATGAGCAGTTCTTC	CASSSPGSGRAFSYNEQFF
.	TRBV27	TRBD2	TRBJ2-2	TGTGCCAGCCTTCCATCTATACGGGATTCCCCGGGAGGGAACACCGGGGAGCTGTTTTTT	CASLPSIRDSPGGNTGELFF
.	TRBV27	TRBD2	TRBJ2-7	TGTGCCAGCAGTTTATCCCCGCCCGCGCTAGCGGGGAACTACGAGCAGTACTTC	CASSLSPPALAGNYEQYF
few	TRBV9	TRBD1	TRBJ1-1	TGTGCCAGCAGCGAAGCAGGGGGCCCTGAAGCTTTCTTT	CASSEAGGPEAFF
.	TRBV3-1/TRBV3-2	TRBD2	TRBJ2-1	TGTGCCAGCAGCCAGGAGGGACTAGCGGCCTACAATGAGCAGTTCTTC	CASSQEGLAAYNEQFF
.	TRBV7-3	.	TRBJ2-6	TGTGCCAGCAGCTTTCCCAGGGTTTCTGGGGCCAACGTCCTGACTTTC	CASSFPRVSGANVLTF
.	TRBV5-5	.	TRBJ1-6	TGTGCCAGCAGCTTGGATAACAGCGGACCTAATTCACCCCTCCACTTT	CASSLDNSGPNSPLHF
few	TRBV4-2	TRBD2	TRBJ2-3	TGTGCCAGCAGCCAAGATCGCGGGACTAGCGGGAGTGGAGATACGCAGTATTTT	CASSQDRGTSGSGDTQYF
.	TRBV4-1	TRBD1	TRBJ1-1	TGCGCCAGCAGCCAAGATGTTAGAGGGGGCGTCGCTTTCTTT	CASSQDVRGGVAFF
once	TRBV9	.	TRBJ2-1	TGTGCCAGCAGCGTAGTCAGTGACTCCTACAATGAGCAGTTCTTC	CASSVVSDSYNEQFF
.	TRBV6-5	.	TRBJ2-1	TGTGCCAGCAGTTATCGGCGGAATGAGCAGTTCTTC	CASSYRRNEQFF
.	TRBV11-2	.	TRBJ2-7	TGTGCCAGCAGCTTAGCGTCGGGGATTAGCTCCTACGAGCAGTACTTC	CASSLASGISSYEQYF
.	TRBV30	.	TRBJ2-3	TGTGCCTGGAGTAAAAGTGTGGCCAACACAGATACGCAGTATTTT	CAWSKSVANTDTQYF
.	TRBV4-2	.	TRBJ2-7	TGTGCCAGCAGCCTTATCGTCAGCGACGAGCAGTACTTC	CASSLIVSDEQYF
.	TRBV9	.	TRBJ1-5	TGTGCCAGCAGCGTAGAAGGGGGTCAGCCCCAGCATTTT	CASSVEGGQPQHF
.	TRBV19	.	TRBJ2-7	TGTGCCAGTAGGCCGGGACAAACCTACGAGCAGTACTTC	CASRPGQTYEQYF
.	TRBV6-1	TRBD2	TRBJ2-3	TGTGCCAGCAGTGAAAAACTAGCGGGAGCAGATACGCAGTATTTT	CASSEKLAGADTQYF
.	TRBV7-9	.	TRBJ1-3	TGTGCCAGCAGCTCGGACTCTTTGAGCTCTGGAAACACCATATATTTT	CASSSDSLSSGNTIYF
.	TRBV14	.	TRBJ2-1	TGTGCCAGCAGCCAGGCCGTTCTAGGTGAGCAGTTCTTC	CASSQAVLGEQFF
.	TRBV18	.	TRBJ2-7	TGTGCCAGCTCACCACCTGGAGGCATCAACGAGCAGTACTTC	CASSPPGGINEQYF
.	TRBV14	.	TRBJ1-6	TGTGCCAGCAGCCACGGCGGGCGGTCACCCCTCCACTTT	CASSHGGRSPLHF
once	TRBV7-9	TRBD1	TRBJ1-2	TGTGCCAGCAGCATACCCACAGGGGTTGTCTATGGCTACACCTTC	CASSIPTGVVYGYTF
.	TRBV7-9	.	TRBJ2-1	TGTGCCAGCAGCTTGGGGGGGCACTACAATGAGCAGTTCTTC	CASSLGGHYNEQFF
.	TRBV19	TRBD2	TRBJ2-2	TGTGCCAGTAGTATAGGGACTAGCGGGGCGAACACCGGGGAGCTGTTTTTT	CASSIGTSGANTGELFF
.	TRBV2	TRBD1	TRBJ1-2	TGTGCCAGCGAGCCCCAGGGGGGCTATGGCTACACCTTC	CASEPQGGYGYTF
.	TRBV14	TRBD1	TRBJ1-1	TGTGCCAGCAGACAGGGGTTGAACACTGAAGCTTTCTTT	CASRQGLNTEAFF
.	TRBV18	.	TRBJ1-2	TGTGCCAGCTCACCACCCGCGTTCGATGGCTACACCTTC	CASSPPAFDGYTF
.	TRBV30	.	TRBJ1-2	TGTGCCTGGAGTCGTTTATATGGCTACACCTTC	CAWSRLYGYTF
.	TRBV7-7	.	TRBJ2-1	TGTGCTAGCAGCTTAGGGGAGAGCTCCTACAATGAGCAGTTCTTC	CASSLGESSYNEQFF
.	TRBV27	.	TRBJ1-5	TGTGCCAGCAGTTTCCTCAGGGATCAGCCCCAGCATTTT	CASSFLRDQPQHF
.	TRBV7-2	.	TRBJ1-2	TGTGCCAGCAGCTTTTCGCAGGGGTTGACGAATGGCTACACCTTC	CASSFSQGLTNGYTF
.	TRBV11-3	TRBD2	TRBJ2-3	TGTGCCAGCAGCCCCGGACTAGCGGGAGGTTGGGATACGCAGTATTTT	CASSPGLAGGWDTQYF
.	TRBV11-3	TRBD1	TRBJ2-1	TGTGCCAGCAGCTCTCGACAGGGTATGTACAATGAGCAGTTCTTC	CASSSRQGMYNEQFF
.	TRBV5-4	TRBD2	TRBJ2-3	TGTGCCAGCAGCTCGGCTAGCGGGAGCTATACGCAGTATTTT	CASSSASGSYTQYF
once	TRBV27	.	TRBJ1-5	TGTGCCAGCAGTTTAACGATCGGCGGGGACCCGAAACAGCCCCAGCATTTT	CASSLTIGGDPKQPQHF
.	TRBV10-3	.	TRBJ1-1	TGTGCCATCAGCGGCCGGGGGAACACTGAAGCTTTCTTT	CAISGRGNTEAFF
.	TRBV6-5	.	TRBJ2-6	TGTGCCAGCAGTCAAACATCTGGGGCCAACGTCCTGACTTTC	CASSQTSGANVLTF
few	TRBV7-9	.	TRBJ2-2	TGTGCCAGCAGCCCCCCCATTACCGGGGAGCTGTTTTTT	CASSPPITGELFF
.	TRBV7-9	.	TRBJ1-3	TGTGCCAGCAGCAACCTCGGAGCTGGAAACACCATATATTTT	CASSNLGAGNTIYF
.	TRBV5-1	.	TRBJ2-2	TGCGCCAGCAGCGTAGACAGCGGGGAGCTGTTTTTT	CASSVDSGELFF
few	TRBV6-5	.	TRBJ2-5	TGTGCCAGCAGTTACGGCGGGAAAGAGACCCAGTACTTC	CASSYGGKETQYF
.	TRBV27	TRBD1	TRBJ2-4	TGTGCCAGCAGACCAGGGGGCACCAAAAACATTCAGTACTTC	CASRPGGTKNIQYF
.	TRBV5-1	TRBD1	TRBJ1-1	TGCGCCAGCAGCTCGCCAGACAGGGGTGACACTGAAGCTTTCTTT	CASSSPDRGDTEAFF
.	TRBV30	TRBD1	TRBJ2-2	TGTGCCTGGACGGACAGGCTTGGGACCGGGGAGCTGTTTTTT	CAWTDRLGTGELFF
.	TRBV6-5	TRBD1	TRBJ2-1	TGTGCCAGCAGTATACAGGGGGCGAATGAGCAGTTCTTC	CASSIQGANEQFF
once	TRBV27	.	TRBJ2-3	TGTGCCAGCAGTCCACGCGCGCCCACAGATACGCAGTATTTT	CASSPRAPTDTQYF
.	TRBV11-3	.	TRBJ2-5	TGTGCCCGCTGCCGGGAGTTAGTTTGGAGACAGGGTGGAGAAGAGACCCAGTACTTC	CARCRELVWRQGGEETQYF
.	TRBV28	.	TRBJ1-1	TGTGCCACCTATGTGGGCCACACTGAAGCTTTCTTT	CATYVGHTEAFF
.	TRBV28	.	TRBJ1-6	TGTGCCAGCAGTTTCGGAACAGGGTTTCATTATAATTCACCCCTCCACTTT	CASSFGTGFHYNSPLHF
.	TRBV7-3	.	TRBJ2-3	TGTGCCAGCGCGCGGGATTTTACAGATACGCAGTATTTT	CASARDFTDTQYF
.	TRBV6-5	.	TRBJ1-5	TGTGCCAGCACTAGAGATCTTAGCAATCAGCCCCAGCATTTT	CASTRDLSNQPQHF